What follows are 10 T cell receptor beta chains derived from one specimen sequenced in a study of T cells in Graves' hyperthyroidism and ophthalmopathy (dated by TCRdb to 2018 to 2020). Library prep was done by multiplex PCR. TCRdb lists the instrument as Illumina HiSeq 2000. TCR beta CDR3 regions were amplified from RNA transcripts. For the first round of RT-PCR on the TCR CDR3, the HTBI primer set was used together with the Qiagen OneStep RT-PCR kit. TCRdb ran its own pipeline on the public reads, namely fastp trimming at Q25 and MiXCR clone calling, and kept in-frame beta chains. Records with the same CDR3 protein are collapsed into one entry carrying the most frequent genes and DNA. The sample table shows a few hundred thousand distinct CDR3 sequences, and more than 15% are seen once. The leading ten clones occupy approximately 7% of the sample. Sequencing input: blood. Receptors were obtained from a woman aged 25 to 39 with Graves' hyperthyroidism.

This clonotype came up many times. The chain couples TRBV2 to TRBJ2-6, with D possibly being TRBD2 (7 bases). This CDR3 is 19 amino acids long. Germline V gives CDR1 SNHLY, CDR2 FYNNEI. With 0 bases removed from V and 4 bases from J, the gap between germline ends came to 19 bases. Here the CDR3 DNA reads TGTGCCAGCAGTGAAGCGAGGGGACTACAGGGAGCAGGGGCCAACGTCCTGACTTTC. This codes for CASSEARGLQGAGANVLTF. Using reference TRBV2 and TRBJ2-6 for the parts outside the CDR3, the full variable domain is EPEVTQTPSHQVTQMGQEVILRCVPISNHLYFYWYRQILGQKVEFLVSFYNNEISEKSEIFDDQFSVERPDGSNFTLKIRSTKLEDSAMYFCASSEARGLQGAGANVLTFGAGSRLTVL.

This clonotype was observed at least ten times. This chain joins TRBV3-1 and TRBJ2-3; the match to TRBD2 covers 7 bases. The CDR3 spans 19 residues. Germline CDR1 LGHDT, CDR2 YNNKEL (reference sequence). J lost 4 bases, V lost 1 base, and 17 bases had no gene match. The CDR3 reads CASSQAGLAEIRGSDTQYF. CDR3 DNA: TGTGCCAGCAGCCAAGCGGGGCTAGCGGAAATTCGTGGGTCAGATACGCAGTATTTT.

This clonotype was seen a few times. The chain combines TRBV27 with TRBJ2-7; D is unresolved. Germline CDR1 reads MNHEY; CDR2 reads SMNVEV (reference sequence). CDR3 length equals 13 residues. V lost 5 bases, J lost 7 bases, and 15 bases lay in between. The CDR3 coding sequence is TGTGCCAGCAGTCACCCGGCACAGCGTGAGCAGTACTTC. Its translation: CASSHPAQREQYF.

The table lists this clonotype with many counts. The gene calls are TRBV27 and TRBJ1-4; perhaps TRBD1 as D (5 bases). V was pared by 0 bases and J by 6 bases, with 17 bases between. The CDR3 has 17 amino acids. The V gene's germline CDR1 is MNHEY and CDR2 SMNVEV (reference sequence). CDR3 sequence reads: CASSLSRSLRGYEKLFF. DNA for the CDR3: TGTGCCAGCAGTTTATCGAGGAGCCTAAGGGGTTATGAAAAACTGTTTTTT.

Only a few counts were recorded for this clonotype. The V call is TRBV27, the J call TRBJ2-5; TRBD1 agrees at 9 bases. Germline V gene sequence: CDR1 MNHEY, CDR2 SMNVEV (reference sequence). The CDR3 has 17 amino acids. The junction had 10 bases not matched to a gene; V was cut back by 5 bases and J by 0 bases. CDR3 sequence reads: CASSRTGEGLYQETQYF. In DNA, the CDR3 is TGTGCCAGCAGTCGGACAGGGGAGGGCCTATACCAAGAGACCCAGTACTTC.

This clonotype was observed many times. The chain uses TRBV18 and TRBJ2-5; D is unclear. Germline V gene data show CDR1 as KGHSH and CDR2 as LQKENI. The CDR3 runs 16 residues. Trimming stripped 0 bases from V and 1 base from J, with 12 bases between. The CDR3 DNA sequence: TGTGCCAGCTCACCACCGATGGTAGTGGCCCAAGAGACCCAGTACTTC. The encoded protein is CASSPPMVVAQETQYF.

This chain joins TRBV7-3 and TRBJ2-6; D is possibly TRBD1 (6 bases). V gave up 5 bases and J gave up 0 bases, with 11 bases separating them. The CDR3 consists of 16 residues. Looked up from germline, CDR1 is SGHTA and CDR2 is FQGTGA. The DNA of the CDR3 is TGTGCCAGCAGCCGGACAGCTGTCTCTGGGGCCAACGTCCTGACTTTC. Encoded protein: CASSRTAVSGANVLTF. Together with reference TRBV7-3 and TRBJ2-6, the CDR3 gives the full variable domain: GAGVSQTPSNKVTEKGKYVELRCDPISGHTALYWYRQSLGQGPEFLIYFQGTGAADDSGLPNDRFFAVRPEGSVSTLKIQRTERGDSAVYLCASSRTAVSGANVLTFGAGSRLTVL.

In its sample, this clonotype was seen a few times. The chain employs TRBV4-3 and TRBJ1-1; D perhaps matches TRBD1 (5 bases). This CDR3 spans 16 amino acids. V lost 1 base and J 1 base, leaving 13 bases between the germline ends. Germline V CDR1 and CDR2: LGHNA, YSLEER. The CDR3 coding sequence is TGCGCCAGCAGCCAAGTCGGGGGAGGGCCGAACACTGAAGCTTTCTTT. This sequence encodes CASSQVGGGPNTEAFF.

This clonotype was found many times. The genes are TRBV7-3 and TRBJ2-1; D is uncertain. The CDR3 has 14 amino acids. V dropped 4 bases and J dropped 7 bases, with 14 bases sitting between them. Germline CDR1 is SGHTA and CDR2 is FQGTGA. CDR3 in amino acids: CASSSGSRLNEQFF. The CDR3 nucleotides read TGTGCCAGCAGCTCCGGGTCCCGCTTAAATGAGCAGTTCTTC.

The chain employs TRBV7-9 and TRBJ2-1; 10 bases agree with TRBD1. With 5 bases clipped from V and 6 bases from J, the junction kept 7 bases outside the gene matches. The CDR3 has 15 amino acids. Per germline, CDR1 SEHNR and CDR2 FQNEAQ (reference sequence). In DNA form, the CDR3 reads TGTGCCAGCAGCAAAGGGACAGGGGTAGCCAATGAGCAGTTCTTC. Residues: CASSKGTGVANEQFF.